The 21 T cell receptor beta chains below come from one sample, sequenced in a study of T cell clonotyping in hematopoietic cell transplantation. Method: immunoSEQ multiplex PCR; TCRdb's copy keeps in-frame clones and lacks some. The top ten hold less than 1.5% of the sample, which has under 15,000 clones, more than 80% seen once. Material for sequencing was peripheral blood mononuclear cells. The origin of the receptors is a man aged 25 to 40 in good health. Some clones in this sample may be carry-over from other donors' samples.

This chain connects TRBV5-1 to TRBJ2-7; a possible D gene is TRBD2 (6 bases). The CDR3 has 13 residues. CDR1 is SGHRS, CDR2 YFSETQ, per germline. The V and J ends lost 0 bases and 5 bases respectively, with 9 bases between them. The CDR3 DNA sequence: TGCGCCAGCAGCTTGGCGGGGGTCAACGAGCAGTACTTC. Protein product: CASSLAGVNEQYF.

The genes are TRBV6-5 and TRBJ1-2, with TRBD1 identical over 9 bases. The CDR3 consists of 14 residues. V dropped 5 bases and J dropped 4; count of bases not matched to a gene: 5. The germline CDR1 and CDR2 sequences are MNHEY and SVGAGI. The DNA for the CDR3 is TGTGCCAGCAGTAGGACAGGGGAGGGCTATGGCTACACCTTC. Its protein product is CASSRTGEGYGYTF.

The chain carries TRBV2 and TRBJ2-7, with D possibly TRBD2 on 5 matching bases. In germline, CDR1 is SNHLY, CDR2 FYNNEI. CDR3 length: 15 amino acids. Trimming pared 5 bases from V and 3 bases from J, leaving 17 bases between. Here the CDR3 reads CASSPYRGSGYEQYF. As DNA, the CDR3 is TGTGCCAGCAGTCCCTATCGGGGATCCGGCTACGAGCAGTACTTC.

This clone was seen once. The chain combines TRBV2 with TRBJ2-7; 8 bases are a match to TRBD2. V shed 10 bases and J 5 bases; nucleotides not matched to a gene: 10. Germline V gene lookup returns CDR1 SNHLY and CDR2 FYNNEI. This CDR3 comprises 13 residues. CDR3 region: CAILLAGRDEQYF. The DNA of the CDR3 is TGTGCCATCCTATTAGCGGGAAGGGACGAGCAGTACTTC.

The V call is TRBV5-6, the J call TRBJ1-6, with 7 bases lining up with TRBD1. The CDR3 consists of 14 residues. After removal of 4 bases from V and 7 bases from J, the junction contained 5 bases not matched to a gene. Germline V gene sequence: CDR1 SGHDT, CDR2 YYEEEE. The CDR3, as DNA: TGTGCCAGCAGCCCCGGGACAGTAAATTCACCCCTCCACTTT. Its protein product is CASSPGTVNSPLHF.

The CDR3 DNA follows: TGTGCCAGCAGCTTTTATACAGGCCAAGAGACCCAGTACTTC. Amino acids: CASSFYTGQETQYF. The chain uses TRBV5-4 and TRBJ2-5; D might be TRBD1 (5 bases). Trimming removed 2 bases at V and 1 base at J, with 9 bases between. CDR3 size: 14 residues. Per germline, CDR1 SGHNT and CDR2 YYREEE (reference sequence). The whole variable domain, remainder taken from reference TRBV5-4 and TRBJ2-5, is ETGVTQSPTHLIKTRGQQVTLRCSSQSGHNTVSWYQQALGQGPQFIFQYYREEENGRGNFPPRFSGLQFPNYSSELNVNALELDDSALYLCASSFYTGQETQYFGPGTRLLVL.

The chain employs TRBV9 and TRBJ1-1; TRBD1 might be the D (6 bases). This CDR3 comprises 13 residues. Germline V lookup: CDR1 SGDLS, CDR2 YYNGEE. V dropped 4 bases and J dropped 3 bases, with 10 bases sitting between them. CDR3 loop: CASSTRGDTEAFF. CDR3 nucleotides: TGTGCCAGCAGCACTAGGGGGGACACTGAAGCTTTCTTT.

V usage is TRBV5-4 and J usage is TRBJ1-6; D is ambiguous. The CDR3 covers 15 residues. CDR1 is SGHNT and CDR2 is YYREEE in the germline V gene (reference sequence). The V end was cut by 1 base, the J end by 7 bases, with 12 bases between. The CDR3 protein is CASSLLQGRNSPLHF. As DNA, the CDR3 is TGTGCCAGCAGCTTGTTACAAGGTCGGAATTCACCCCTCCACTTT.

V and J are TRBV2 and TRBJ2-5, with D perhaps TRBD2 (6 bases). Germline assignment: CDR1 SNHLY and CDR2 FYNNEI. The CDR3 runs to 13 residues. Trimming pared 11 bases from V and 4 bases from J, leaving 17 bases between. CDR3: CALAAGSGETQYF. For the CDR3, the DNA is TGTGCCCTGGCGGCGGGGTCGGGAGAGACCCAGTACTTC.

The CDR3 DNA is TGCGCCAGCAGCCTGGACACTAAGCCGCAAGCTTTCTTT. It yields the protein CASSLDTKPQAFF. This chain connects TRBV5-1 to TRBJ1-1; D may be TRBD1 (5 bases). The CDR3 spans 13 residues. From germline, CDR1 is SGHRS and CDR2 YFSETQ. The ends were cut back, 4 bases at V and 9 bases at J, with 16 bases in the middle. The full variable domain, with the rest looked up from reference TRBV5-1 and TRBJ1-1, is KAGVTQTPRYLIKTRGQQVTLSCSPISGHRSVSWYQQTPGQGLQFLFEYFSETQRNKGNFPGRFSGRQFSNSRSEMNVSTLELGDSALYLCASSLDTKPQAFFGQGTRLTVV.

The rearrangement links TRBV29-1 to TRBJ2-3, with 11 bases that match TRBD2. Losses at the gene ends were 6 bases for V and 2 bases for J; bases not matched to a gene: 4. Germline loops: CDR1 SQVTM, CDR2 ANQGSEA. CDR3 length equals 14 residues. The CDR3 sequence: CSVTGLADTDTQYF. The DNA for the CDR3 is TGCAGCGTAACGGGACTAGCGGACACAGATACGCAGTATTTT.

This chain links TRBV27 with TRBJ2-1; TRBD2 might be the D (6 bases). With 8 bases removed from V and 6 bases from J, the gap between germline ends came to 20 bases. This CDR3 comprises 15 residues. Germline CDR1 is MNHEY and CDR2 is SMNVEV (reference sequence). CDR3 sequence: CASAYRLIGGNEQFF. The CDR3 DNA follows: TGTGCCAGCGCTTACCGGTTAATCGGGGGCAATGAGCAGTTCTTC.

The chain uses TRBV13 and TRBJ1-2, with TRBD1 as a possible D gene (6 bases). The V gene lost 1 base and the J gene lost 7 bases, with 16 bases spanning the gap. Looked up from germline, CDR1 is PRHDT and CDR2 is FYEKMQ (reference sequence). CDR3 size: 15 residues. This CDR3 reads CASSLVGAFLPGYTF. In DNA, the CDR3 is TGTGCCAGCAGCTTAGTGGGGGCCTTTCTTCCTGGCTACACCTTC.

V and J are TRBV5-6 and TRBJ1-5; 9 nucleotides match TRBD1. Germline assignment: CDR1 SGHDT and CDR2 YYEEEE. The CDR3 has 15 residues. The trim removed 1 base at V and 4 bases at J, leaving 3 bases unmatched. The CDR3 protein is CASSLRTGVNQPQHF. For the CDR3, the DNA is TGTGCCAGCAGCTTGCGGACAGGGGTGAATCAGCCCCAGCATTTT.

This chain uses TRBV6-1 with TRBJ2-3; D gene unclear. V was trimmed by 2 bases and J by 6 bases, leaving 12 bases between them. Germline V gives CDR1 MNHNS, CDR2 SASEGT. This CDR3 is 14 amino acids long. In DNA form, the CDR3 reads TGTGCCAGCAGTGAACGTGGAGAGAGGGATACGCAGTATTTT. Amino acid sequence: CASSERGERDTQYF.

The chain links TRBV29-1 to TRBJ2-5; 8 positions agree with TRBD1. The trim removed 3 bases at V and 2 bases at J, leaving 2 bases unmatched. CDR1 is SQVTM and CDR2 is ANQGSEA in the germline V gene. The CDR3 is 13 amino acids. CDR3 nucleotides: TGCAGCGTTGAGGACAGGGATCAAGAGACCCAGTACTTC. The encoded protein is CSVEDRDQETQYF. Drawing the rest from reference TRBV29-1 and TRBJ2-5, the complete variable domain is SAVISQKPSRDICQRGTSLTIQCQVDSQVTMMFWYRQQPGQSLTLIATANQGSEATYESGFVIDKFPISRPNLTFSTLTVSNMSPEDSSIYLCSVEDRDQETQYFGPGTRLLVL.

The rearrangement links TRBV2 to TRBJ2-7; D is perhaps TRBD2 (5 bases). The ends were cut back, 4 bases at V and 6 bases at J, with 13 bases in the middle. The CDR3 is 13 residues long. Germline lookup yields CDR1 SNHLY and CDR2 FYNNEI. The CDR3 DNA sequence: TGTGCCAGCAGTGTAGTGGAGGTAGGCGAGCAGTACTTC. Its translation: CASSVVEVGEQYF.

The rearrangement joins TRBV6-5 to TRBJ2-3; weak D call: TRBD2 (6 bases). There are 15 residues in the CDR3. The V end was cut by 0 bases, the J end by 4 bases, with 11 bases between. Germline V gene lookup returns CDR1 MNHEY and CDR2 SVGAGI. This CDR3 is CASSYSGREADTQYF. Written as DNA, the CDR3 is TGTGCCAGCAGTTACTCCGGCAGGGAGGCAGATACGCAGTATTTT.

The chain uses TRBV5-4 and TRBJ2-6, with TRBD2 matching over 10 bases. V was clipped by 0 bases and J by 2 bases; unmatched bases: 5. The CDR3 sequence is 18 residues long. Germline V gene sequence: CDR1 SGHNT, CDR2 YYREEE (reference sequence). The CDR3: CASSLDPSGSPGANVLTF. In nucleotides, the CDR3 is TGTGCCAGCAGCTTGGATCCTAGCGGGAGTCCTGGGGCCAACGTCCTGACTTTC. The full variable domain, with the rest looked up from reference TRBV5-4 and TRBJ2-6, is ETGVTQSPTHLIKTRGQQVTLRCSSQSGHNTVSWYQQALGQGPQFIFQYYREEENGRGNFPPRFSGLQFPNYSSELNVNALELDDSALYLCASSLDPSGSPGANVLTFGAGSRLTVL.

This clone was counted a few times. The V call is TRBV7-6, the J call TRBJ2-1, with 12 bases fitting TRBD2. The CDR3 has 13 amino acids. Unmatched junction bases numbered 5, after V lost 9 bases and J lost 8 bases. Per germline, CDR1 SGHVS and CDR2 FNYEAQ. CDR3 loop: CASRLAGVHEQFF. The DNA of the CDR3 is TGTGCCAGTAGACTAGCGGGAGTTCATGAGCAGTTCTTC.

The J gene is TRBJ1-4, the V gene TRBV10-3; D not certain. V was cut by 4 bases and J by 7 bases, with 28 bases left in between. The CDR3 contains 19 residues. The germline gives CDR1 ENHRY, CDR2 SYGVKD. The CDR3 loop is CAISGSSGPTHSAGEKLFF. Here the CDR3 DNA reads TGTGCCATCAGTGGCTCGTCGGGTCCTACTCACTCGGCGGGTGAAAAACTGTTTTTT.